These 17 T cell receptor beta chains came from one sample sequenced in a study of CD8 T cells in Susac syndrome. The RNA input was about 0.45 to 1 ug, and it was reverse transcribed with random hexamers. TCRdb re-derived calls from the immunoSEQ multiplex PCR reads in MiXCR, one entry per CDR3 protein. Among about 300,000 distinct CDR3 sequences listed, about 91% were seen once. The material sequenced was CD8+ T cells from PBMCs. These receptors were obtained from a human donor with multiple sclerosis.

A single count supports this clonotype. The V call is TRBV7-9, the J call TRBJ1-5; tentative D call: TRBD1 (5 bases). Per germline, CDR1 SEHNR and CDR2 FQNEAQ (reference sequence). Trimming left V 0 bases short and J 5 bases short, with 11 bases between. This CDR3 comprises 15 residues. The chain's CDR3 is CASSLAVGGDQPQHF. CDR3 DNA sequence: TGTGCCAGCAGCTTAGCGGTCGGAGGGGATCAGCCCCAGCATTTT.

V is TRBV27 and J is TRBJ2-7; D is possibly TRBD1 (6 bases). Per the germline V gene, CDR1 is MNHEY and CDR2 is SMNVEV (reference sequence). V lost 5 bases, J lost 2 bases, and 13 bases lay in between. The CDR3 totals 14 residues. CDR3 DNA: TGTGCCAGCAGTCCCCGGACAGTCACCTACGAGCAGTACTTC. It codes for CASSPRTVTYEQYF.

This chain links TRBV28 with TRBJ2-3; D is undetermined. From germline, CDR1 is MDHEN and CDR2 SYDVKM. The CDR3 has 14 residues. V shed 1 base and J shed 5 bases, with 10 bases lying between them. The CDR3 protein is CASSLSDPIDTQYF. CDR3 in DNA: TGTGCCAGCAGTTTATCAGACCCTATAGATACGCAGTATTTT.

The CDR3 region has the DNA TGTGCCAGCACAACGGGAGGGGACAGGGACGTTTATGGCTACACCTTC. This gives the protein CASTTGGDRDVYGYTF. The J gene is TRBJ1-2, the V gene TRBV5-4; 9 nucleotides line up with TRBD1. Germline values: CDR1 SGHNT, CDR2 YYREEE (reference sequence). The CDR3 sequence is 16 residues long. With 6 bases clipped from V and 5 bases from J, the junction kept 14 bases outside the gene matches.

This sequence joins TRBV20-1 and TRBJ1-1, with D possibly being TRBD1 (5 bases). This CDR3 is 11 amino acids long. Germline V lookup: CDR1 DFQATT, CDR2 SNEGSKA (reference sequence). V lost 3 bases to trimming and J lost 10 bases, with 12 bases between them. This chain's CDR3 is CSASSQGTAFF. The CDR3 DNA follows: TGCAGTGCTAGTTCTCAGGGTACAGCTTTCTTT.

The V call is TRBV10-2, the J call TRBJ2-2, with D unresolved. Germline assignment: CDR1 WSHSY and CDR2 SAAADI. This CDR3 comprises 13 residues. The V end was cut by 3 bases, the J end by 1 base, with 3 bases between. DNA of the CDR3: TGCGCCAGCAGTGACATGAACACCGGGGAGCTGTTTTTT. Its translation: CASSDMNTGELFF.

The rearrangement uses TRBV12-3 or TRBV12-4 and TRBJ1-2; D is perhaps TRBD1 (6 bases). The length of the CDR3 is 13 residues. The V and J ends lost 5 bases and 4 bases respectively, with 11 bases between them. As DNA, the CDR3 is TGTGCCAGCAGTAGAGGGGGATTCTATGGCTACACCTTC. Protein sequence: CASSRGGFYGYTF.

This sequence joins TRBV9 and TRBJ2-7; 10 nucleotides agree with TRBD2. V lost 0 bases and J lost 2; bases outside the gene matches: 8. This CDR3 is built from 17 residues. CDR1 and CDR2 (germline): SGDLS, YYNGEE. For the CDR3, the DNA is TGTGCCAGCAGCGTAGGAGCTAGCGGGAGTCCCGCCTACGAGCAGTACTTC. Protein sequence: CASSVGASGSPAYEQYF.

The CDR3 loop reads CSARDGQDGQPQHF. The CDR3 nucleotides are TGCAGTGCTAGAGATGGGCAGGACGGTCAGCCCCAGCATTTT. This chain connects TRBV20-1 to TRBJ1-5; D is unclear. V shed 0 bases and J shed 6 bases, with 12 bases lying between them. Germline lookup yields CDR1 DFQATT and CDR2 SNEGSKA (reference sequence). CDR3 length: 14 residues.

Remarks on this clonotype: Given the absence of the conserved phenylalanine or tryptophan at the CDR3 end, a read error is likely. The V call is TRBV4-1, the J call TRBJ2-2; unclear D gene. From germline, CDR1 is MGHRA and CDR2 YSYEKL. CDR3 length: 14 amino acids. Trimming stripped 0 bases from V and 4 bases from J, with 6 bases between. The CDR3 sequence: CASSQDRVTGELFS. The CDR3 DNA is TGCGCCAGCAGCCAAGATCGCGTCACCGGGGAGCTGTTTTCT.

The chain recombines TRBV6-4 with TRBJ2-3, with a possible D match to TRBD2 (6 bases). Germline V lookup: CDR1 MRHNA, CDR2 SNTAGT. Trimming stripped 4 bases from V and 4 bases from J, with 18 bases between. This CDR3 is built from 16 residues. CDR3 bases: TGTGCCAGCAGTGGTGGTAGCGGATCGGGGGCAGATACGCAGTATTTT. Translating it yields CASSGGSGSGADTQYF.

This chain joins TRBV6-2 or TRBV6-3 and TRBJ2-7; D may be TRBD1 (6 bases). The germline CDR1 and CDR2 sequences are MNHEY and SVGEGT. CDR3 size: 16 residues. V shed 3 bases and J shed 1 base, with 16 bases lying between them. DNA of the CDR3: TGTGCCAGCAGTTATTCTACGGAGAGGGGGTCCTACGAGCAGTACTTC. Translated, it gives CASSYSTERGSYEQYF.

This chain links TRBV29-1 with TRBJ1-1, with unresolved D. Trimming pared 7 bases from V and 2 bases from J, leaving 11 bases between. The CDR3 runs to 12 residues. Germline V gene data show CDR1 as SQVTM and CDR2 as ANQGSEA. CDR3 in amino acids: CSGKEGNTEAFF. The CDR3 nucleotides read TGCAGCGGAAAGGAGGGCAACACTGAAGCTTTCTTT.

This rearrangement joins TRBV9 to TRBJ2-7, with a weak D call TRBD2 (6 bases). Per germline, CDR1 SGDLS and CDR2 YYNGEE. Deletions cut 3 bases from V and 3 bases from J, with 16 bases between. The CDR3 has 15 residues. The CDR3 is CASSGGAGSNYEQYF. DNA for the CDR3: TGTGCCAGCAGCGGAGGGGCGGGGTCCAACTACGAGCAGTACTTC.

The V call is TRBV11-1, the J call TRBJ1-1; no definite D call. Trimming stripped 1 base from V and 5 bases from J, with 20 bases between. The CDR3 totals 17 residues. Germline assignment: CDR1 SGHAT and CDR2 FQDESV (reference sequence). The chain's CDR3 is CASSLVREGRWSTEAFF. CDR3 coding DNA: TGTGCCAGCAGCTTAGTCCGGGAAGGAAGGTGGAGTACTGAAGCTTTCTTT.

The chain joins TRBV9 to TRBJ2-1, with D perhaps matching TRBD1 or TRBD2 (5 bases each). Germline lookup yields CDR1 SGDLS and CDR2 YYNGEE. The CDR3 extends over 13 amino acids. The ends were cut back, 6 bases at V and 8 bases at J, with 15 bases in the middle. The CDR3 reads CASTGTSDDEQFF. The CDR3 DNA is TGTGCCAGCACCGGGACCTCGGACGATGAGCAGTTCTTC.

The chain links TRBV7-8 to TRBJ2-1; 15 positions match TRBD2. J lost 7 bases, V lost 5 bases, and 9 bases had no gene match. CDR3 length: 17 residues. CDR1 and CDR2 (germline): SGHVS, FQNEAQ. CDR3: CASSPLAGTSGRNEQFF. The CDR3 DNA reads as TGTGCCAGCAGCCCCCTAGCCGGGACTAGCGGGAGGAATGAGCAGTTCTTC.